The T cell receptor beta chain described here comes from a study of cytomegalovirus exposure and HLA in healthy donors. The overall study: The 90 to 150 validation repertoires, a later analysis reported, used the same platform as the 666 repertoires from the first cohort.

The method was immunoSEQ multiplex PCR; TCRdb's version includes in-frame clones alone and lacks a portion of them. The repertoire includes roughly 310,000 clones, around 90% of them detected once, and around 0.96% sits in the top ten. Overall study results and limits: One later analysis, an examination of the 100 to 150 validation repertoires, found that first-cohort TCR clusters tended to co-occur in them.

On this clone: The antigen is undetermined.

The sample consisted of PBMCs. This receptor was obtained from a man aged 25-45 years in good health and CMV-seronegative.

Here the CDR3 reads CASSPRRRGNQETQYF. The CDR3 bases are TGTGCCAGCAGCCCCCGGAGGCGGGGGAACCAAGAGACCCAGTACTTC. V gene TRBV7-2 combines with J gene TRBJ2-5; 7 nucleotides line up with TRBD2. Germline CDR1 and CDR2: SGHTA and FQGNSA. This CDR3 is 16 amino acids long. With 5 bases clipped from V and 0 bases from J, the junction kept 9 bases outside the gene matches.